The 23 T cell receptor beta chains below all came from one sample that was sequenced in a study of blood T cell repertoires in COVID-19. Method: immunoSEQ multiplex PCR; TCRdb's copy keeps in-frame clones and lacks some. Among under 500,000 clones listed, approximately 92% were seen once. The sample comprised PBMCs or T cells enriched from blood (not recorded which). These receptors were obtained from a man younger than 40 who had recovered from COVID-19.

The chain recombines TRBV19 with TRBJ2-2, with 8 bases that match TRBD1. Per the germline V gene, CDR1 is LNHDA and CDR2 is SQIVND (reference sequence). With 6 bases clipped from V and 7 bases from J, the junction kept 13 bases outside the gene matches. The CDR3 has 16 residues. Here the CDR3 reads CASRGLAGGLGGELFF. CDR3 bases: TGTGCCAGTAGAGGCCTGGCAGGGGGCTTAGGCGGGGAGCTGTTTTTT.

The chain employs TRBV5-6 and TRBJ2-7, with 12 bases matching TRBD2. Trimming removed 0 bases from V and 6 bases from J; junction bases left unmatched: 4. This CDR3 comprises 15 residues. Germline loops: CDR1 SGHDT, CDR2 YYEEEE. CDR3 amino acids: CASSLATSGSGEQYF. The CDR3 nucleotides are TGTGCCAGCAGCTTGGCGACTAGCGGGAGCGGCGAGCAGTACTTC.

The chain has TRBV10-3 and TRBJ2-7; 8 nucleotides align to TRBD1. The CDR3 is 13 amino acids. V gave up 10 bases and J gave up 4 bases; unmatched junction bases: 9. CDR1 is ENHRY and CDR2 is SYGVKD in the germline V gene. The CDR3 loop reads CATAGTGLYEQYF. CDR3 coding DNA: TGTGCCACCGCCGGGACAGGCTTATACGAGCAGTACTTC.

The chain employs TRBV29-1 and TRBJ1-2; TRBD1 matches at 8 bases. Per germline, CDR1 SQVTM and CDR2 ANQGSEA. J lost 2 bases, V lost 4 bases, and 3 bases had no gene match. This CDR3 spans 13 amino acids. Here the CDR3 DNA reads TGCAGCGTTGGACAGGGGTCCAACTATGGCTACACCTTC. This gives the protein CSVGQGSNYGYTF.

This rearrangement joins TRBV5-1 to TRBJ2-1; TRBD2 is a possible D gene (6 bases). Per germline, CDR1 SGHRS and CDR2 YFSETQ. The CDR3 totals 14 residues. Deletions cut 1 base from V and 9 bases from J, with 14 bases between. The CDR3 loop reads CASSLWMEGSEQFF. The CDR3 nucleotides are TGCGCCAGCAGCTTGTGGATGGAGGGCAGTGAGCAGTTCTTC.

This chain links TRBV6-2 or TRBV6-3 with TRBJ2-3; D is perhaps TRBD2 (7 bases). This CDR3 is 13 amino acids long. Germline-derived CDR1 and CDR2 are MNHEY and SVGEGT. The V gene lost 5 bases and the J gene lost 6 bases, with 12 bases spanning the gap. In nucleotides, the CDR3 is TGTGCCAGCAGTCCGGGGGGCTGGGATACGCAGTATTTT. Translating gives CASSPGGWDTQYF.

The V gene is TRBV5-4, the J gene TRBJ1-1; 10 positions match TRBD1. Germline values: CDR1 SGHNT, CDR2 YYREEE (reference sequence). J lost 2 bases, V lost 5 bases, and 6 bases had no gene match. This CDR3 has 15 residues. This CDR3 is CASRTGTGVNTEAFF. In nucleotides, the CDR3 is TGTGCCAGCAGAACAGGGACAGGGGTTAACACTGAAGCTTTCTTT.

The CDR3 DNA follows: TGCGCCAGCAGCCCAGGGCCCGGGACAGATACGCAGTATTTT. Protein product: CASSPGPGTDTQYF. This chain connects TRBV4-1 to TRBJ2-3, with D tentatively TRBD1 (5 bases). The CDR3 totals 14 residues. The V end lost 4 bases, the J end lost 3 bases, and 11 bases lay between the germline ends. Germline V lookup: CDR1 MGHRA, CDR2 YSYEKL.

This chain links TRBV10-3 with TRBJ2-7; 10 positions match TRBD1. With V trimmed by 6 bases and J by 7 bases, 6 bases remained unmatched. Germline V CDR1 and CDR2: ENHRY, SYGVKD. CDR3 length equals 13 residues. CDR3 in amino acids: CAIRRQGAEEQYF. The CDR3 DNA reads as TGTGCCATCAGAAGACAGGGGGCTGAGGAGCAGTACTTC.

For the CDR3, the DNA is TGTGCCAGCGCGCCCGGGGCAGGGGCTTCGTCCTCCTACGAGCAGTACTTC. This sequence encodes CASAPGAGASSSYEQYF. The chain couples TRBV18 to TRBJ2-7; TRBD1 is a possible D gene (6 bases). The CDR3 totals 17 residues. Germline-derived CDR1 and CDR2 are KGHSH and LQKENI. Trimming stripped 8 bases from V and 0 bases from J, with 23 bases between.

Turning to this clone: The sample carries other DNA sequences with the same CDR3. The chain couples TRBV29-1 to TRBJ2-1; unclear D gene. Germline CDR1 reads SQVTM; CDR2 reads ANQGSEA. V shed 4 bases and J shed 7 bases, with 5 bases lying between them. This CDR3 comprises 10 residues. CDR3 sequence (DNA): TGCAGCGTTGGGCTGAATGAGCAGTTCTTC. This encodes CSVGLNEQFF.

The CDR3 here is CASINTLGAVKGYTF. The CDR3 region has the DNA TGTGCCAGCATCAATACTTTGGGGGCGGTCAAAGGCTACACCTTC. The chain joins TRBV28 to TRBJ1-2, with D perhaps TRBD1 (6 bases). The V end was cut by 7 bases, the J end by 8 bases, with 23 bases between. This CDR3 has 15 amino acids. Germline V gene data show CDR1 as MDHEN and CDR2 as SYDVKM.

V and J are TRBV9 and TRBJ1-1; D ambiguous. Trimming left V 2 bases short and J 3 bases short, with 11 bases between. The CDR3 contains 14 residues. Germline V gene lookup returns CDR1 SGDLS and CDR2 YYNGEE. The CDR3 region is CASSVSLGDTEAFF. The CDR3 DNA reads TGTGCCAGCAGCGTTAGTCTGGGCGACACTGAAGCTTTCTTT.

The chain employs TRBV28 and TRBJ2-7; 10 bases are a match to TRBD2. Germline V gives CDR1 MDHEN, CDR2 SYDVKM. The CDR3 contains 15 residues. V was clipped by 6 bases and J by 3 bases; unmatched bases: 8. The CDR3 spells CASRPRTSGLYEQYF. As DNA, the CDR3 is TGTGCCAGCAGGCCCAGGACTAGCGGCCTCTACGAGCAGTACTTC.

In the case of this clone: A much larger clonotype is one base distant, so this may be a read error. Other nucleotide sequences from this sample produce the same CDR3. The chain has TRBV7-2 and TRBJ2-1; 10 bases match TRBD2. CDR1 and CDR2 from the germline V gene are SGHTA and FQGNSA. The trim removed 2 bases at V and 3 bases at J, leaving 1 base unmatched. This CDR3 comprises 15 residues. CDR3 region: CASSLTSGNYNEQFF. The CDR3 DNA reads as TGTGCCAGCAGCTTAACTAGCGGGAACTACAATGAGCAGTTCTTC.

This chain links TRBV10-1 with TRBJ2-3; D is uncertain. CDR1 is WNHNN and CDR2 is SYGVQD in the germline V gene (reference sequence). The CDR3 has 15 residues. Trimming stripped 3 bases from V and 2 bases from J, with 12 bases between. CDR3 in DNA: TGCGCCAGCAGTGACTCCAGCGTCCCCACAGATACGCAGTATTTT. Residues: CASSDSSVPTDTQYF.

This clone was observed once. The rearrangement uses TRBV7-6 and TRBJ2-1, with a weak D call TRBD2 (6 bases). The V and J ends lost 1 base and 2 bases respectively, with 6 bases between them. The CDR3 covers 14 residues. Germline V gene data show CDR1 as SGHVS and CDR2 as FNYEAQ. The CDR3 DNA reads TGTGCCAGCAGCTTAGGCGGGACCTACAATGAGCAGTTCTTC. As protein: CASSLGGTYNEQFF.

The chain employs TRBV3-1 (or the pseudogene TRBV3-2) and TRBJ1-2, with TRBD1 identical over 11 bases. J lost 8 bases, V lost 1 base, and 15 bases had no gene match. Germline CDR1 LGHDT, CDR2 YNNKEL (reference sequence). The CDR3 consists of 18 residues. The CDR3 region has the DNA TGTGCCAGCAGCCAAGGAGGGCAGGGACAGGGGGGATCGAGCGGCTACACCTTC. It codes for CASSQGGQGQGGSSGYTF.

The chain couples TRBV29-1 to TRBJ2-5, with 11 nucleotides matching TRBD2. The CDR3 is 15 amino acids. CDR1 and CDR2 from the germline V gene are SQVTM and ANQGSEA. Trimming cost V 3 bases and J 3 bases; bases outside gene matches: 6. CDR3 in DNA: TGCAGCGTTGAGTCGGGACTAGCGGCAGAAGAGACCCAGTACTTC. Translation gives CSVESGLAAEETQYF.

Here the CDR3 reads CSVERRDRGYEQFF. CDR3 nucleotide sequence: TGCAGCGTTGAACGCCGGGACAGGGGGTATGAGCAGTTCTTC. The chain links TRBV29-1 to TRBJ2-1; TRBD1 matches at 11 bases. CDR3 length: 14 residues. Looked up from germline, CDR1 is SQVTM and CDR2 is ANQGSEA. With V trimmed by 2 bases and J by 8 bases, 5 bases remained unmatched.

V and J are TRBV5-1 and TRBJ1-2; 8 nucleotides agree with TRBD1. V shed 2 bases, J shed 4 bases, and the junction held 1 base outside the gene matches. Germline-derived CDR1 and CDR2 are SGHRS and YFSETQ. The CDR3 runs 13 residues. This CDR3 reads CASSFGQGYGYTF. CDR3 in DNA: TGCGCCAGCAGCTTTGGACAGGGCTATGGCTACACCTTC.

This clone was picked up a small number of times. The gene calls are TRBV3-1 (or the pseudogene TRBV3-2) and TRBJ2-2; D is ambiguous. V was cut by 6 bases and J by 1 base, with 12 bases left in between. Per the germline V gene, CDR1 is LGHDT and CDR2 is YNNKEL (reference sequence). This CDR3 comprises 15 residues. CDR3 in DNA: TGTGCCAGCAGACCAGACTTGCAGAACACCGGGGAGCTGTTTTTT. Amino acid sequence: CASRPDLQNTGELFF.

V is TRBV20-1 and J is TRBJ1-2, with D unclear. V was shortened by 7 bases and J by 4 bases, with 10 bases between the two germline ends. The CDR3 has 11 amino acids. Germline V lookup: CDR1 DFQATT, CDR2 SNEGSKA (reference sequence). DNA of the CDR3: TGCAGTGTTGCGAGGGCCTATGGCTACACCTTC. Translation: CSVARAYGYTF.